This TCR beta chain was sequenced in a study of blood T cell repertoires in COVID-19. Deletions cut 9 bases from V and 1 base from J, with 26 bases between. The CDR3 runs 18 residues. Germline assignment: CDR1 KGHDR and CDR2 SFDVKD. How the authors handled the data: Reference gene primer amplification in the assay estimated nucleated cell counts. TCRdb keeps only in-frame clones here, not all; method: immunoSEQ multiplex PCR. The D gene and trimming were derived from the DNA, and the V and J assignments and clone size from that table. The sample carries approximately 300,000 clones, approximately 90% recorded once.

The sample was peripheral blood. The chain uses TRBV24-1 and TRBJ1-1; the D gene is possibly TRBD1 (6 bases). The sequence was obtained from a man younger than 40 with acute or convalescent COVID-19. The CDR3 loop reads CATQLYNRDTLGNTEAFF. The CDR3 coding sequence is TGTGCCACCCAGCTTTACAACCGGGACACCCTGGGGAACACTGAAGCTTTCTTT.